The subject of this entry is one TCR beta chain. Its antigen remains unidentified. The data belong to a study of cytomegalovirus exposure and HLA in healthy donors. Whole-study context: The study placed 70% to 90% of its approximately 430 genotyped donors in the Caucasian-associated ancestry cluster.

Points from the study as a whole: There were three CMV-associated chains whose specificity for CMV antigens was confirmed in vitro. Among the sequence variants, a highly shared cluster was likely an artifact of sequencing. Later analysis identified a missense DCLRE1C variant that was linked to TCR beta V- and J-gene trimming.

The PCR ran on 60 Vbeta and 13 Jbeta primers. Produced via immunoSEQ multiplex PCR; TCRdb's table is partial and in-frame only. This sample has 150,000 to 200,000 clones, with roughly 80% found just once. The TCR sequence derives from a man aged 50 or older in good health and CMV-seropositive. Sequencing was done on a sample of PBMCs.

The CDR3 loop reads CASSGWTGMNTEAFF. The CDR3, as DNA: TGCGCCAGCAGCGGATGGACAGGGATGAACACTGAAGCTTTCTTT. The chain combines TRBV5-1 with TRBJ1-1, with 8 bases lining up with TRBD1. Unmatched junction bases numbered 5, after V lost 4 bases and J lost 0 bases. Germline V lookup: CDR1 SGHRS, CDR2 YFSETQ. The CDR3 covers 15 residues.